This TCR beta chain is from a study of PD-1 blockade in mismatch repair-deficient tumors. About the research overall: All were previously treated, progressing patients with approximately 12 mismatch repair-deficient cancer types. General study points: Rapid post-treatment expansion, then contraction, generally preceding radiologic response, marked tumor-resident clones.

Sequencing used immunoSEQ multiplex PCR; TCRdb keeps in-frame clones, though not all of them. The sample records some 48,000 clones, approximately 81% being singletons. This clone came up once. Its antigen is not identified. The TCR-sequenced patients were a few responders to pembrolizumab. This sequence was found in an adult with mismatch repair-deficient cancer. The sample here was peripheral blood, taken approximately 18 weeks after starting pembrolizumab.

For the CDR3, the DNA is TGTGCCAGCAGAATAGGTGCGGGGGGTACCTTAGATCAGCCCCAGCATTTT. Residues: CASRIGAGGTLDQPQHF. This chain links TRBV27 with TRBJ1-5; a possible D gene is TRBD1 (5 bases). Trimming took 6 bases from V and 5 from J, leaving 23 bases between them. The CDR3 runs to 17 residues. The V gene's germline CDR1 is MNHEY and CDR2 SMNVEV (reference sequence).